The rows below give T cell receptor beta chains drawn from one sample of a study of cytomegalovirus exposure and HLA in healthy donors. Sequenced by immunoSEQ multiplex PCR; TCRdb stores in-frame clones only, minus some. The table records over 150,000 clones, approximately 85% of them present only once. Sequencing was done on a sample of PBMCs. Receptors originate from a girl aged 5 to 17 in good health and CMV-seropositive. Both conserved end residues are part of each CDR3. Fields, in order: V gene, D gene, J gene, clone size, CDR3 protein, CDR3 DNA. D genes are given only for firm matches. The size field is filled for only some rows; it gives once, few, many or a size class.

>TRBV6-6|TRBD2|TRBJ2-4|-
CASIFGGLAGRNIQYF
TGTGCCAGCATCTTCGGGGGACTAGCGGGGCGAAACATTCAGTACTTC
>TRBV19|-|TRBJ1-1|-
CASRREFGTEAFF
TGTGCCAGTAGAAGGGAGTTTGGCACTGAAGCTTTCTTT
>TRBV15|TRBD1|TRBJ1-5|-
CATSRAGGTSNQPQHF
TGTGCCACCAGCAGAGCAGGGGGCACGAGCAATCAGCCCCAGCATTTT
>TRBV11-2|-|TRBJ1-2|-
CASSVSPTNYGYTF
TGTGCCAGCAGCGTCTCACCCACAAACTATGGCTACACCTTC
>TRBV29-1|TRBD2|TRBJ2-3|-
CSVGGGGGAEDTQYF
TGCAGCGTTGGAGGAGGCGGGGGGGCCGAAGATACGCAGTATTTT
>TRBV28|TRBD1|TRBJ2-2|-
CASSLDTSWTGATGELFF
TGTGCCAGCAGTTTAGATACCTCGTGGACAGGGGCCACCGGGGAGCTGTTTTTT
>TRBV29-1|TRBD1|TRBJ2-5|-
CSVGRQGYHQETQYF
TGCAGCGTAGGGCGACAGGGCTATCACCAAGAGACCCAGTACTTC
>TRBV6-1|-|TRBJ1-5|-
CASSERVDGNQPQHF
TGTGCCAGCAGTGAGCGGGTTGATGGCAATCAGCCCCAGCATTTT
>TRBV6-5|TRBD1|TRBJ2-7|few
CAVRTGGYEQYF
TGTGCCGTCCGGACAGGGGGCTACGAGCAGTACTTC
>TRBV10-1|-|TRBJ2-3|once
CASSKPYTDTQYF
TGCGCCAGCAGCAAACCCTACACAGATACGCAGTATTTT
>TRBV2|TRBD1|TRBJ1-1|-
CASIKQGPNTEAFF
TGTGCCAGCATTAAACAGGGGCCGAACACTGAAGCTTTCTTT
>TRBV7-9|TRBD1|TRBJ1-1|-
CASSHILRTGERNTEAFF
TGTGCCAGCAGCCACATACTAAGGACAGGGGAGAGGAACACTGAAGCTTTCTTT
>TRBV9|-|TRBJ2-1|-
CASSGLPTSYNEQFF
TGTGCCAGCAGCGGTCTACCCACCTCCTACAATGAGCAGTTCTTC
>TRBV21-1|-|TRBJ1-2|-
CASSKPMEAYGYTF
TGTGCCAGCAGCAAACCTATGGAGGCGTATGGCTACACCTTC
>TRBV29-1|-|TRBJ2-7|-
CSVGDTSYEQYF
TGCAGCGTTGGGGACACCTCCTACGAGCAGTACTTC
>TRBV5-1|TRBD2|TRBJ2-2|-
CASNPGTSGTGELFF
TGCGCCAGCAACCCCGGGACTAGCGGGACCGGGGAGCTGTTTTTT
>TRBV19|-|TRBJ1-2|-
CASSPYGGLHYGYTF
TGTGCCAGTAGTCCCTACGGGGGGCTTCACTATGGCTACACCTTC
>TRBV10-2|-|TRBJ2-3|-
CASSPGGTDTQYF
TGCGCCAGCAGTCCGGGGGGCACAGATACGCAGTATTTT
>TRBV25-1|-|TRBJ2-7|-
CASSGPSYEQYF
TGTGCCAGCAGTGGGCCCTCCTACGAGCAGTACTTC
>TRBV2|TRBD1|TRBJ2-1|once
CASGDRVYAWSEQFF
TGTGCCAGCGGCGACAGGGTATACGCTTGGAGTGAGCAGTTCTTC
>TRBV27|-|TRBJ2-7|few
CASKRDYEQYF
TGTGCCAGCAAACGGGACTACGAGCAGTACTTC
>TRBV5-1|-|TRBJ2-7|once
CASSVEQGNYEQYF
TGCGCCAGCAGCGTGGAACAGGGAAATTACGAGCAGTACTTC
>TRBV6-5|-|TRBJ1-2|-
CASTEGRGYTF
TGTGCCAGCACTGAAGGCAGGGGCTACACCTTC
>TRBV5-4|TRBD2|TRBJ2-7|-
CASSTDRGGNEQYF
TGTGCCAGCAGCACGGACCGCGGGGGAAACGAGCAGTACTTC
>TRBV5-4|-|TRBJ2-7|-
CASSSDSSLYYEQYF
TGTGCCAGCAGCTCCGACAGTTCCCTTTACTACGAGCAGTACTTC
>TRBV7-9|-|TRBJ2-2|-
CASKGSVALNTGELFF
TGTGCCAGCAAAGGTAGCGTCGCCTTAAACACCGGGGAGCTGTTTTTT
>TRBV6-1|-|TRBJ1-5|-
CASKNLGAGNQPQHF
TGTGCCAGCAAGAACTTAGGGGCCGGGAATCAGCCCCAGCATTTT
>TRBV4-1|-|TRBJ2-7|-
CASSQDPPDSIYEQYF
TGCGCCAGCAGCCAAGATCCTCCGGACAGCATCTACGAGCAGTACTTC
>TRBV28|-|TRBJ2-1|-
CASSVYHNEQFF
TGTGCCAGCAGCGTCTACCACAATGAGCAGTTCTTC
>TRBV7-2|TRBD2|TRBJ2-2|-
CASRVRPAGDTGELFF
TGTGCCAGCAGAGTAAGACCCGCGGGGGACACCGGGGAGCTGTTTTTT
>TRBV7-9|TRBD2|TRBJ2-2|once
CASSTLAGNTGELFF
TGTGCCAGCAGCACACTAGCGGGGAACACCGGGGAGCTGTTTTTT
>TRBV27|TRBD1|TRBJ2-3|-
CASSVRTGKEDTQYF
TGTGCCAGCAGTGTCAGGACAGGTAAAGAAGATACGCAGTATTTT
>TRBV30|TRBD2|TRBJ2-2|-
CAWDPGLAGGGELFF
TGTGCCTGGGATCCGGGACTAGCGGGAGGTGGGGAGCTGTTTTTT
>TRBV6-1|TRBD1|TRBJ1-2|-
CASSRPVGTGRHTF
TGTGCCAGCAGTCGACCGGTGGGGACAGGGCGACACACCTTC
>TRBV7-6|TRBD1|TRBJ1-1|-
CATQPGQGISEAFF
TGTGCCACACAACCGGGACAGGGGATTTCTGAAGCTTTCTTT
>TRBV7-9|-|TRBJ1-5|-
CASSPWDITQPQHF
TGTGCCAGCAGCCCGTGGGACATTACTCAGCCCCAGCATTTT
>TRBV11-3|TRBD1|TRBJ2-5|-
CASSLVGTGKTQYF
TGTGCCAGCAGCTTAGTGGGGACAGGGAAGACCCAGTACTTC
>TRBV6-1|TRBD1|TRBJ1-4|-
CASTQGHEKLFF
TGTGCCAGCACACAGGGGCATGAAAAACTGTTTTTT
>TRBV10-3|-|TRBJ2-5|-
CAISEGGMETQYF
TGTGCCATCAGTGAGGGGGGGATGGAGACCCAGTACTTC
>TRBV21-1|-|TRBJ1-2|once
CASSTDQDRGEKTAGYTF
TGTGCCAGCAGCACTGACCAGGACAGGGGGGAAAAAACAGCTGGCTACACCTTC